These 11 T cell receptor beta chains were sequenced from one sample in a study of shared clonotypes between healthy human individuals. The assay was immunoSEQ multiplex PCR, and TCRdb's table has in-frame clones only and misses some. This table holds some 240,000 clones, 60% to 80% found once. Sequences were obtained from memory CD4+ T cells sorted from blood. Subset here: CD45RA-negative fraction. All receptors come from a man aged 25-45 years in good health.

The chain employs TRBV18 and TRBJ2-7, with D perhaps given as TRBD1 or TRBD2 (5 bases each). The CDR3 consists of 15 residues. With 2 bases removed from V and 3 bases from J, the gap between germline ends came to 14 bases. In germline, CDR1 is KGHSH, CDR2 LQKENI. The CDR3 DNA reads as TGTGCCAGCTCACCAACTAGGGCAGGGAACTACGAGCAGTACTTC. This encodes CASSPTRAGNYEQYF.

The V call is TRBV29-1, the J call TRBJ1-4; no clear D gene. This CDR3 has 12 residues. Trimming cost V 4 bases and J 10 bases, with 13 bases left between them. CDR1 SQVTM and CDR2 ANQGSEA come from the germline V gene. The CDR3 coding sequence is TGCAGCGTTGTCGGAGGGAACGGAAAACTGTTTTTT. It codes for CSVVGGNGKLFF.

The chain uses TRBV7-2 and TRBJ1-2; 9 bases map to TRBD1. V shed 10 bases, J shed 4 bases, and the junction held 7 bases outside the gene matches. There are 13 residues in the CDR3. Germline V gene sequence: CDR1 SGHTA, CDR2 FQGNSA. The CDR3 loop reads CATAGDRAYGYTF. The CDR3 DNA sequence: TGTGCCACCGCCGGGGACAGGGCCTATGGCTACACCTTC.

This clone showed up just a few times. The V gene is TRBV2, the J gene TRBJ1-4, with TRBD1 matching 7 bases. There are 15 residues in the CDR3. The germline V gene encodes CDR1 SNHLY and CDR2 FYNNEI. With V trimmed by 6 bases and J by 5 bases, 9 bases remained unmatched. Here the CDR3 DNA reads TGTGCCAGCAGCGCCCCGGGACAGAAAAATGAAAAACTGTTTTTT. It yields the protein CASSAPGQKNEKLFF.

This chain links TRBV19 with TRBJ1-5; the D is unclear. V lost 6 bases to trimming and J lost 4 bases, with 7 bases between them. Germline CDR1 is LNHDA and CDR2 is SQIVND (reference sequence). The CDR3 spans 12 residues. The CDR3 DNA follows: TGTGCCAGTAGGGTTTTTAATCAGCCCCAGCATTTT. Its protein product is CASRVFNQPQHF.

The rearrangement links TRBV7-3 to TRBJ2-1; D is perhaps TRBD2 (5 bases). Per germline, CDR1 SGHTA and CDR2 FQGTGA. The CDR3 length is 13 residues. V lost 6 bases, J lost 14 bases, and 20 bases lay in between. The CDR3 sequence: CASRVHRRVLEFF. DNA for the CDR3: TGTGCCAGCAGGGTTCATCGGCGGGTTTTGGAGTTCTTC.

The chain links TRBV28 to TRBJ1-3; the match to TRBD1 covers 10 bases. CDR1 and CDR2 from the germline V gene are MDHEN and SYDVKM. V dropped 3 bases and J dropped 8; count of bases not matched to a gene: 10. This CDR3 is built from 16 residues. The DNA for the CDR3 is TGTGCCAGCAGTTTGGCTTCTGGGGACAGGGGAGACACCATATATTTT. Protein: CASSLASGDRGDTIYF.

The V call is TRBV7-8, the J call TRBJ2-4, with 12 nucleotides matching TRBD2. CDR1 SGHVS and CDR2 FQNEAQ come from the germline V gene. This CDR3 spans 20 amino acids. V lost 4 bases to trimming and J lost 2 bases; unmatched junction nucleotides: 15. CDR3 sequence: CASSSSGLAGRGLTKNIQYF. The CDR3 DNA reads TGTGCCAGCAGCTCATCGGGACTAGCGGGTAGGGGACTAACCAAAAACATTCAGTACTTC.

There are a few counts of this clone. The genes are TRBV5-1 and TRBJ2-3; the match to TRBD1 covers 9 bases. Per the germline V gene, CDR1 is SGHRS and CDR2 is YFSETQ. V was pared by 6 bases and J by 2 bases, with 7 bases of the junction left unmatched. CDR3 length: 15 amino acids. CDR3 nucleotide sequence: TGCGCCAGCACCGAACAGGGGGCGGTCACAGATACGCAGTATTTT. Protein product: CASTEQGAVTDTQYF.

The chain combines TRBV10-1 with TRBJ2-1; possible D gene TRBD1, 6 bases. Trimming removed 6 bases from V and 8 bases from J, with 14 bases in between. The germline gives CDR1 WNHNN, CDR2 SYGVQD (reference sequence). The CDR3 runs 13 residues. The CDR3 sequence is CASSPGTTYEQFF. The CDR3 DNA reads as TGCGCCAGCAGCCCCGGGACAACATATGAGCAGTTCTTC.

This clone showed up just a few times. A much bigger clone sits one base away, suggesting this may be a read error. This sample also contains other DNA sequences that code for the same CDR3. This rearrangement joins TRBV11-2 to TRBJ2-2; D remains ambiguous. CDR1 SGHAT and CDR2 FQNNGV come from the germline V gene. This CDR3 region has 13 residues. V lost 0 bases to trimming and J lost 5 bases, with 4 bases between them. The CDR3 sequence is CASSLDFTGELFF. The CDR3 coding sequence is TGTGCCAGCAGCTTAGATTTTACCGGGGAGCTGTTTTTT.